This T cell receptor (beta chain) was identified during a study of T cell repertoires in cytomegalovirus infection. Study context: It can be stated that public TCR beta signatures indicated CMV infection as well as a matching HLA type. Study results and limitations: HLA-C-restricted CMV-specific TCR beta clonotypes were dominant in the ex vivo response. There were carriers of CMV plus the relevant HLA, and cumulative public TCR beta family frequency identified them.

TCRdb independently ran MiXCR on the reads; one entry per CDR3 protein. Of 100,000 to 150,000 distinct CDR3 sequences listed, 20% to 30% are singletons. V was cut by 2 bases and J by 8 bases, with 10 bases left in between. In germline, CDR1 is MDHEN, CDR2 SYDVKM. The CDR3 contains 13 residues. Worth noting for this clonotype: Its specificity is not known.

The sequenced material came from PBMCs, sequenced either directly or after in vitro stimulation (not recorded which). The clonotype was recovered from a human donor in good health (CMV status not recorded). Some clones in this sample may be carry-over from other donors' samples. The chain links TRBV28 to TRBJ1-3; maybe TRBD1 (6 bases). The CDR3 reads CASSLQGRDTIYF. The CDR3 bases are TGTGCCAGCAGTTTACAGGGGAGAGACACCATATATTTT.